This record looks at one T cell receptor (beta chain) sequence and its context. Its antigen is not known. The entry originates in a study of cytomegalovirus exposure and HLA in healthy donors. Study-level information: The same platform was used for the 120 validation repertoires and the approximately 700 first-cohort repertoires, a later analysis reported.

General study points: TCR beta chains numbering some 160 were designated cytomegalovirus-associated. In vitro testing confirmed a few CMV-associated chains as specific for CMV antigens. The TCR clusters that emerged in the first cohort tended, a later analysis found, to co-occur in the 120 validation repertoires.

Measured with immunoSEQ multiplex PCR; TCRdb has only the in-frame clones, and not every one. The table lists fewer than 200,000 clones, approximately 89% of them singletons. The CDR3 totals 15 residues. Germline loops: CDR1 MNHNS, CDR2 SASEGT. V was clipped by 6 bases and J by 3 bases; unmatched bases: 6. Material for sequencing was PBMCs. The clonotype was recovered from a man aged 25-45 years in good health and CMV-seropositive. This sequence joins TRBV6-1 and TRBJ1-5; 9 bases map to TRBD1. The CDR3 spells CASRRDRAYNQPQHF. For the CDR3, the DNA is TGTGCCAGCAGGCGGGACAGGGCCTACAATCAGCCCCAGCATTTT.